These 21 T cell receptor beta chains were sequenced from one sample in a study of CD8+ T cells in alopecia areata. RNA extraction was followed by reverse transcription into cDNA, which acted as the sequencing template. TCRdb's copy holds only in-frame clones and misses some; the assay was immunoSEQ multiplex PCR. Among hundreds of thousands of clones listed, 60% were seen once. The sample's treatment: oral pan-JAK inhibitor, 5-10 mg twice daily. This material consisted of CD4+ T cells sorted from blood, taken around week 54, from a patient treated with tofacitinib. The receptors derive from a human donor with alopecia areata.

The chain has TRBV4-3 and TRBJ2-1; TRBD2 is a possible D gene (6 bases). The germline V gene has CDR1 LGHNA and CDR2 YSLEER. The CDR3 is 15 amino acids. Trimming removed 0 bases from V and 12 bases from J, with 18 bases in between. The CDR3 DNA is TGCGCCAGCAGCCAAGATCCAGGGTGGCGGGGTTGGCAGTTCTTC. Amino acids: CASSQDPGWRGWQFF.

This chain uses TRBV5-1 with TRBJ2-5, with a possible D match to TRBD1 (5 bases). From germline, CDR1 is SGHRS and CDR2 YFSETQ. The CDR3 has 11 amino acids. The V end was cut by 5 bases, the J end by 7 bases, with 9 bases between. The chain's CDR3 is CASRSQVTQYF. CDR3 DNA: TGCGCCAGCAGATCACAGGTGACCCAGTACTTC.

The rearrangement links TRBV18 to TRBJ2-1; D is uncertain. The V gene's germline CDR1 is KGHSH and CDR2 LQKENI. This CDR3 region has 13 residues. V was trimmed by 2 bases and J by 5 bases, leaving 7 bases between them. CDR3 sequence (DNA): TGTGCCAGCTCACCAGGGCAGGACAATGAGCAGTTCTTC. Amino acid sequence: CASSPGQDNEQFF.

The chain employs TRBV29-1 and TRBJ1-2; D uncertain. Germline V gene sequence: CDR1 SQVTM, CDR2 ANQGSEA. V shed 7 bases and J shed 8 bases, with 8 bases lying between them. The CDR3 extends over 9 amino acids. CDR3 sequence (DNA): TGCAGCGAAGACCGGGGCTACACCTTC. Protein sequence: CSEDRGYTF.

There are a few counts of this clone. The J gene is TRBJ2-1, the V gene TRBV6-4; D is ambiguous. In germline, CDR1 is MRHNA, CDR2 SNTAGT. CDR3 length: 13 residues. V lost 4 bases and J lost 2, with 6 bases in between. The CDR3 loop reads CASSVLAYNEQFF. The CDR3 nucleotides read TGTGCCAGCAGTGTGTTGGCCTACAATGAGCAGTTCTTC.

The genes are TRBV30 and TRBJ1-2; unclear D gene. Trimming left V 7 bases short and J 6 bases short, with 9 bases between. The CDR3 length is 10 residues. Per germline, CDR1 GTSNPN and CDR2 SVGIG (reference sequence). The CDR3, as DNA: TGTGCCTTGGGAGTGGATGGCTACACCTTC. Translation: CALGVDGYTF.

A few counts support this clone. The chain joins TRBV11-2 to TRBJ2-5; no firm D call. Trimming left V 2 bases short and J 5 bases short, with 12 bases between. The V gene's germline CDR1 is SGHAT and CDR2 FQNNGV. The CDR3 length is 14 residues. This CDR3 is CASSLNGPKETQYF. The CDR3 DNA sequence: TGTGCCAGCAGCTTAAACGGACCCAAGGAGACCCAGTACTTC. The complete variable domain, with remaining parts taken from reference TRBV11-2 and TRBJ2-5, reads EAGVAQSPRYKIIEKRQSVAFWCNPISGHATLYWYQQILGQGPKLLIQFQNNGVVDDSQLPKDRFSAERLKGVDSTLKIQPAKLEDSAVYLCASSLNGPKETQYFGPGTRLLVL.

The V and J genes are TRBV30 and TRBJ2-5; TRBD2 matches at 11 bases. V shed 5 bases and J 3 bases; nucleotides not matched to a gene: 5. The CDR3 is made up of 14 amino acids. Germline assignment: CDR1 GTSNPN and CDR2 SVGIG (reference sequence). CDR3 DNA: TGTGCCTGGCAACTAGCGGGAGTAGAAGAGACCCAGTACTTC. Protein product: CAWQLAGVEETQYF.

The rearrangement uses TRBV19 and TRBJ2-6; TRBD2 aligns across 8 bases. V was clipped by 9 bases and J by 2 bases; unmatched bases: 6. Germline V lookup: CDR1 LNHDA, CDR2 SQIVND (reference sequence). The length of the CDR3 is 15 residues. This chain's CDR3 is CASSGGVAGANVLTF. The CDR3 coding sequence is TGTGCCAGCTCCGGGGGGGTCGCTGGGGCCAACGTCCTGACTTTC.

This chain joins TRBV30 and TRBJ2-7; possible D gene TRBD2, 6 bases. The CDR3 is 13 amino acids. Trimming pared 4 bases from V and 0 bases from J, leaving 10 bases between. CDR1 is GTSNPN, CDR2 SVGIG, per germline (reference sequence). CDR3 in DNA: TGTGCCTGGATGGGGGGATTCTCCTACGAGCAGTACTTC. Translating gives CAWMGGFSYEQYF.

V is TRBV29-1 and J is TRBJ2-2, with D perhaps matching TRBD2 (7 bases). Germline V gene data show CDR1 as SQVTM and CDR2 as ANQGSEA. The CDR3 runs 18 residues. The V end was cut by 0 bases, the J end by 0 bases, with 17 bases between. CDR3 sequence (DNA): TGCAGCGTTGAAGATATGAGCCGGGGGGCGGCGAACACCGGGGAGCTGTTTTTT. Its protein is CSVEDMSRGAANTGELFF.

This clone was counted a few times. The chain couples TRBV2 to TRBJ2-7; D might be TRBD1 or TRBD2, each matching 6 bases. Trimming took off 6 bases at V and 6 bases at J, with 21 bases between the two ends. The CDR3 runs 15 residues. CDR1 and CDR2 from the germline V gene are SNHLY and FYNNEI. The CDR3 protein is CASRGAGTLPAEQYF. As DNA, the CDR3 is TGTGCCAGCAGGGGGGCAGGGACTCTCCCCGCCGAGCAGTACTTC. Combining the CDR3 with reference TRBV2 and TRBJ2-7 gives the whole variable domain EPEVTQTPSHQVTQMGQEVILRCVPISNHLYFYWYRQILGQKVEFLVSFYNNEISEKSEIFDDQFSVERPDGSNFTLKIRSTKLEDSAMYFCASRGAGTLPAEQYFGPGTRLTVT.

The chain joins TRBV30 to TRBJ2-7; D not certain. The V end was cut by 0 bases, the J end by 0 bases, with 9 bases between. This CDR3 comprises 14 residues. Germline CDR1 and CDR2: GTSNPN and SVGIG (reference sequence). The CDR3 loop reads CAWSVRRLSYEQYF. The CDR3 nucleotides read TGTGCCTGGAGTGTACGGCGGCTCTCCTACGAGCAGTACTTC.

This clone has just a few counts. The rearrangement joins TRBV10-3 to TRBJ2-7; 9 bases line up with TRBD1. This CDR3 is 14 amino acids long. Germline CDR1 reads ENHRY; CDR2 reads SYGVKD. With V trimmed by 6 bases and J by 1 base, 4 bases remained unmatched. DNA of the CDR3: TGTGCCATCAGCCGGACAGGGGATTCCTACGAGCAGTACTTC. It encodes CAISRTGDSYEQYF.

This sequence joins TRBV29-1 and TRBJ2-1; D ambiguous. Germline V gene sequence: CDR1 SQVTM, CDR2 ANQGSEA. This CDR3 comprises 14 residues. The ends were cut back, 0 bases at V and 6 bases at J, with 12 bases in the middle. The CDR3 nucleotides are TGCAGCGTTGAAGAGTACGCGGTAGGCAATGAGCAGTTCTTC. It translates to CSVEEYAVGNEQFF.

The gene calls are TRBV29-1 and TRBJ1-4; 7 bases agree with TRBD1. Unmatched junction bases numbered 5, after V lost 7 bases and J lost 3 bases. The CDR3 covers 13 residues. Germline values: CDR1 SQVTM, CDR2 ANQGSEA. This CDR3 reads CSATGTANEKLFF. CDR3 sequence (DNA): TGCAGCGCCACCGGGACAGCTAATGAAAAACTGTTTTTT.

This clone was seen more than once but under ten times. The rearrangement links TRBV9 to TRBJ2-1; TRBD2 matches at 7 bases. The germline V gene encodes CDR1 SGDLS and CDR2 YYNGEE. The CDR3 is 12 residues long. Trimming removed 4 bases from V and 11 bases from J; junction bases left unmatched: 6. CDR3 sequence reads: CASSTRGGKQFF. The CDR3 region has the DNA TGTGCCAGCAGCACGAGGGGAGGGAAGCAGTTCTTC. Combining the CDR3 with reference TRBV9 and TRBJ2-1 gives the whole variable domain DSGVTQTPKHLITATGQRVTLRCSPRSGDLSVYWYQQSLDQGLQFLIQYYNGEERAKGNILERFSAQQFPDLHSELNLSSLELGDSALYFCASSTRGGKQFFGPGTRLTVL.

This rearrangement joins TRBV4-1 to TRBJ1-5; no clear D gene. V was cut by 0 bases and J by 2 bases, with 11 bases left in between. Germline V gene sequence: CDR1 MGHRA, CDR2 YSYEKL. This CDR3 contains 16 residues. The CDR3 bases are TGCGCCAGCAGCCAAGATGGGAGTATTGGCAATCAGCCCCAGCATTTT. Protein product: CASSQDGSIGNQPQHF.

J is TRBJ1-2 and V is TRBV19; TRBD1 aligns across 7 bases. The junction had 6 bases not matched to a gene; V was cut back by 9 bases and J by 2 bases. This CDR3 comprises 13 residues. CDR1 and CDR2 (germline): LNHDA, SQIVND (reference sequence). CDR3 in amino acids: CASRQGLNYGYTF. The CDR3 DNA follows: TGTGCCAGCCGACAGGGTCTGAACTATGGCTACACCTTC.

As concerns this clone: The identical CDR3 is also encoded by other nucleotide sequences in the sample. V usage is TRBV7-9 and J usage is TRBJ1-5, with unresolved D. Trimming shortened V by 0 bases and J by 6 bases, and 3 bases separated the two germline ends. The CDR3 is 12 residues long. In germline, CDR1 is SEHNR, CDR2 FQNEAQ (reference sequence). The CDR3 nucleotides read TGTGCCAGCAGCTTAGCAGCTCAGCCCCAGCATTTT. The encoded protein is CASSLAAQPQHF.

This sequence joins TRBV28 and TRBJ1-5; tentatively, D is TRBD1 (6 bases). The CDR3 length is 15 residues. Germline V CDR1 and CDR2: MDHEN, SYDVKM. V shed 3 bases and J shed 1 base, with 10 bases lying between them. CDR3 nucleotides: TGTGCCAGCAGTTTCCCCGGACAGAGCAATCAGCCCCAGCATTTT. Protein product: CASSFPGQSNQPQHF.